The rows below give T cell receptor beta chains drawn from one sample of a study of control samples from healthy donors and cancer patients. Measured with immunoSEQ multiplex PCR; TCRdb has only the in-frame clones, and not every one. This table has 150,000 to 200,000 clones, approximately 95% appearing once. Specimen: blood. The receptors shown here come from a man between 18 and 29 years old in good health. Each CDR3 is given with its conserved first and last residue. The D gene is left open where the match is weak. Only part of the rows carry a size: once, few, many, or a class if the clone is expanded.

V gene: TRBV27
J gene: TRBJ1-5
clone size: .
D gene: TRBD1
CDR3 protein: CASSLRGRQGGRHQPQHF
CDR3 DNA: TGTGCCAGCAGTTTACGGGGTAGACAGGGAGGGAGACATCAGCCCCAGCATTTT

V gene: TRBV29-1
J gene: TRBJ1-4
clone size: .
D gene: .
CDR3 protein: CSVVSQENEKLFF
CDR3 DNA: TGCAGCGTTGTTAGTCAGGAGAATGAAAAACTGTTTTTT

V gene: TRBV19
J gene: TRBJ2-1
clone size: .
D gene: .
CDR3 protein: CASSTGGRSSYNEQFF
CDR3 DNA: TGTGCCAGTAGTACTGGCGGCAGGAGCTCCTACAATGAGCAGTTCTTC

V gene: TRBV12-3/TRBV12-4
J gene: TRBJ2-3
clone size: .
D gene: .
CDR3 protein: CASSWTFDTQYF
CDR3 DNA: TGTGCCAGCAGTTGGACCTTCGATACGCAGTATTTT

V gene: TRBV25-1
J gene: TRBJ2-7
clone size: .
D gene: TRBD1
CDR3 protein: CASHLGTGGLIKYF
CDR3 DNA: TGTGCCAGCCATTTAGGGACAGGGGGCCTGATTAAGTACTTC

V gene: TRBV7-9
J gene: TRBJ2-3
clone size: .
D gene: .
CDR3 protein: CASSFQSSGTDTQYF
CDR3 DNA: TGTGCCAGCAGCTTCCAGAGCTCTGGAACAGATACGCAGTATTTT

V gene: TRBV3-1/TRBV3-2
J gene: TRBJ2-5
clone size: once
D gene: .
CDR3 protein: CASSSGGGETQYF
CDR3 DNA: TGTGCCAGCAGCTCAGGGGGGGGAGAGACCCAGTACTTC

V gene: TRBV25-1
J gene: TRBJ1-1
clone size: once
D gene: .
CDR3 protein: CASSHGNTEAFF
CDR3 DNA: TGTGCCAGCTCACACGGGAACACTGAAGCTTTCTTT

V gene: TRBV4-1
J gene: TRBJ2-1
clone size: .
D gene: .
CDR3 protein: CASSLQGGYNEQFF
CDR3 DNA: TGCGCCAGCAGCCTTCAGGGGGGGTACAATGAGCAGTTCTTC

V gene: TRBV11-1
J gene: TRBJ2-1
clone size: .
D gene: .
CDR3 protein: CASSLAGLAASDEQFF
CDR3 DNA: TGTGCCAGCAGCTTAGCAGGCCTAGCCGCGTCGGATGAGCAGTTCTTC

V gene: TRBV28
J gene: TRBJ2-7
clone size: once
D gene: TRBD1
CDR3 protein: CASSATWTGGGYEQYF
CDR3 DNA: TGTGCCAGCAGTGCGACCTGGACAGGGGGCGGCTACGAGCAGTACTTC

V gene: TRBV9
J gene: TRBJ2-5
clone size: .
D gene: .
CDR3 protein: CASSAPGTTTETQYF
CDR3 DNA: TGTGCCAGCAGCGCTCCCGGGACAACTACTGAGACCCAGTACTTC

V gene: TRBV2
J gene: TRBJ1-5
clone size: .
D gene: .
CDR3 protein: CATSGEGSYQPQHF
CDR3 DNA: TGTGCCACCTCGGGGGAAGGGTCTTATCAGCCCCAGCATTTT

V gene: TRBV28
J gene: TRBJ1-1
clone size: .
D gene: .
CDR3 protein: CASGPSTEAFF
CDR3 DNA: TGTGCCAGCGGACCGAGCACTGAAGCTTTCTTT

V gene: TRBV5-4
J gene: TRBJ2-1
clone size: .
D gene: TRBD2
CDR3 protein: CASSLAGLAGGANEQFF
CDR3 DNA: TGTGCCAGCAGCTTGGCGGGACTAGCGGGGGGAGCAAATGAGCAGTTCTTC

V gene: TRBV6-5
J gene: TRBJ1-1
clone size: .
D gene: .
CDR3 protein: CASSRRGTEAFF
CDR3 DNA: TGTGCCAGCAGCCGGAGGGGCACTGAAGCTTTCTTT

V gene: TRBV10-3
J gene: TRBJ2-5
clone size: .
D gene: TRBD1
CDR3 protein: CAISDRTGRGRSRESQYF
CDR3 DNA: TGTGCCATCAGTGATCGGACAGGGCGCGGACGCTCAAGAGAGTCCCAGTACTTC

V gene: TRBV6-4
J gene: TRBJ2-1
clone size: .
D gene: .
CDR3 protein: CASSAGGSNEQFF
CDR3 DNA: TGTGCCAGCAGTGCCGGGGGATCTAATGAGCAGTTCTTC

V gene: TRBV7-3
J gene: TRBJ2-3
clone size: .
D gene: TRBD2
CDR3 protein: CASSYLAGGRTDTQYF
CDR3 DNA: TGTGCCAGCAGCTATCTAGCGGGGGGGCGGACAGATACGCAGTATTTT

V gene: TRBV2
J gene: TRBJ1-6
clone size: .
D gene: TRBD1
CDR3 protein: CASRRRQGVQNSPLHF
CDR3 DNA: TGTGCCAGCAGACGCCGACAGGGGGTTCAAAATTCACCCCTCCACTTT

V gene: TRBV4-2
J gene: TRBJ2-1
clone size: .
D gene: TRBD2
CDR3 protein: CASSQVVAGEPSSYNEQFF
CDR3 DNA: TGTGCCAGCAGCCAAGTAGTAGCGGGGGAACCCAGCTCCTACAATGAGCAGTTCTTC

V gene: TRBV25-1
J gene: TRBJ2-4
clone size: .
D gene: .
CDR3 protein: CASSEGGLGENIQYF
CDR3 DNA: TGTGCCAGCAGTGAGGGAGGCCTGGGCGAAAACATTCAGTACTTC

V gene: TRBV28
J gene: TRBJ1-2
clone size: .
D gene: .
CDR3 protein: CASTHTERGGYTF
CDR3 DNA: TGTGCCAGCACCCACACTGAGCGGGGTGGCTACACCTTC

V gene: TRBV6-1
J gene: TRBJ2-1
clone size: .
D gene: TRBD2
CDR3 protein: CASSELTSGDDEQFF
CDR3 DNA: TGTGCCAGCAGTGAATTGACTAGCGGCGACGATGAGCAGTTCTTC

V gene: TRBV18
J gene: TRBJ2-5
clone size: .
D gene: .
CDR3 protein: CASSPLSTSVRETQYF
CDR3 DNA: TGTGCCAGCTCACCCTTATCGACTTCGGTACGGGAGACCCAGTACTTC

V gene: TRBV6-5
J gene: TRBJ1-4
clone size: .
D gene: TRBD1
CDR3 protein: CASYRGKLFF
CDR3 DNA: TGTGCCAGCTACAGGGGTAAACTGTTTTTT

V gene: TRBV7-8
J gene: TRBJ2-7
clone size: .
D gene: .
CDR3 protein: CASSPRGPSSYEQYF
CDR3 DNA: TGTGCCAGCAGCCCGAGGGGTCCTTCTTCCTACGAGCAGTACTTC

V gene: TRBV6-5
J gene: TRBJ1-1
clone size: .
D gene: .
CDR3 protein: CATLDRIVVPHEAFF
CDR3 DNA: TGTGCCACACTGGACCGGATCGTCGTCCCTCATGAAGCTTTCTTT

V gene: TRBV7-6
J gene: TRBJ2-1
clone size: .
D gene: TRBD2
CDR3 protein: CASSTSSGLGGNEQFF
CDR3 DNA: TGTGCCAGCAGCACCTCTAGCGGTCTTGGCGGAAATGAGCAGTTCTTC

V gene: TRBV28
J gene: TRBJ1-3
clone size: .
D gene: TRBD1
CDR3 protein: CASRSDRVPGNTIYF
CDR3 DNA: TGTGCCAGCAGGAGTGACAGGGTACCTGGAAACACCATATATTTT

V gene: TRBV27
J gene: TRBJ1-2
clone size: .
D gene: .
CDR3 protein: CASSFGGDYGYTF
CDR3 DNA: TGTGCCAGCAGTTTCGGCGGCGACTATGGCTACACCTTC

V gene: TRBV3-1/TRBV3-2
J gene: TRBJ1-6
clone size: .
D gene: TRBD1
CDR3 protein: CASSQDAGGMGSPLHF
CDR3 DNA: TGTGCCAGCAGCCAAGATGCAGGGGGTATGGGTTCACCCCTCCACTTT

V gene: TRBV10-3
J gene: TRBJ1-1
clone size: .
D gene: TRBD1
CDR3 protein: CAIATGGTNTEAFF
CDR3 DNA: TGTGCCATCGCAACAGGGGGTACGAACACTGAAGCTTTCTTT

V gene: TRBV5-5
J gene: TRBJ1-5
clone size: .
D gene: .
CDR3 protein: CASSLNLKVGGQPQHF
CDR3 DNA: TGTGCCAGCAGCTTAAATTTGAAGGTAGGGGGTCAGCCCCAGCATTTT

V gene: TRBV5-1
J gene: TRBJ2-1
clone size: .
D gene: TRBD2
CDR3 protein: CASSPPWSGGYNEQFF
CDR3 DNA: TGCGCCAGCAGCCCACCGTGGAGCGGGGGTTACAATGAGCAGTTCTTC

V gene: TRBV6-1
J gene: TRBJ2-7
clone size: .
D gene: .
CDR3 protein: CASSESATVYEQYF
CDR3 DNA: TGTGCCAGCAGTGAAAGCGCGACAGTCTACGAGCAGTACTTC

V gene: TRBV5-4
J gene: TRBJ2-1
clone size: .
D gene: .
CDR3 protein: CASSLTLAGGSNEQFF
CDR3 DNA: TGTGCCAGCAGCTTGACCTTGGCAGGGGGGTCGAATGAGCAGTTCTTC

V gene: TRBV5-1
J gene: TRBJ2-1
clone size: once
D gene: .
CDR3 protein: CASSLVVMSSYNEQFF
CDR3 DNA: TGCGCCAGCAGCTTGGTTGTCATGAGCTCCTACAATGAGCAGTTCTTC

V gene: TRBV12-5
J gene: TRBJ2-2
clone size: .
D gene: TRBD1
CDR3 protein: CASGLGTGTGPPLNTGELFF
CDR3 DNA: TGTGCTAGTGGTTTGGGTACGGGGACAGGGCCGCCGTTGAACACCGGGGAGCTGTTTTTT

V gene: TRBV9
J gene: TRBJ2-2
clone size: .
D gene: .
CDR3 protein: CASSDKVGGGPIGTGELFF
CDR3 DNA: TGTGCCAGCAGCGACAAAGTGGGAGGGGGTCCTATTGGCACCGGGGAGCTGTTTTTT

V gene: TRBV28
J gene: TRBJ2-7
clone size: .
D gene: .
CDR3 protein: CASSLRQGLYEQYF
CDR3 DNA: TGTGCCAGCAGTTTGAGGCAGGGACTCTACGAGCAGTACTTC

V gene: TRBV18
J gene: TRBJ1-1
clone size: .
D gene: .
CDR3 protein: CASSPLKGPEAFF
CDR3 DNA: TGTGCCAGCTCACCCCTAAAGGGACCGGAAGCTTTCTTT

V gene: TRBV5-6
J gene: TRBJ1-4
clone size: .
D gene: .
CDR3 protein: CASSLPENEKLFF
CDR3 DNA: TGTGCCAGCAGCTTGCCAGAGAATGAAAAACTGTTTTTT

V gene: TRBV5-1
J gene: TRBJ2-7
clone size: .
D gene: .
CDR3 protein: CASSPSGTPSYEQYF
CDR3 DNA: TGCGCCAGCAGCCCTTCCGGGACACCCTCCTACGAGCAGTACTTC